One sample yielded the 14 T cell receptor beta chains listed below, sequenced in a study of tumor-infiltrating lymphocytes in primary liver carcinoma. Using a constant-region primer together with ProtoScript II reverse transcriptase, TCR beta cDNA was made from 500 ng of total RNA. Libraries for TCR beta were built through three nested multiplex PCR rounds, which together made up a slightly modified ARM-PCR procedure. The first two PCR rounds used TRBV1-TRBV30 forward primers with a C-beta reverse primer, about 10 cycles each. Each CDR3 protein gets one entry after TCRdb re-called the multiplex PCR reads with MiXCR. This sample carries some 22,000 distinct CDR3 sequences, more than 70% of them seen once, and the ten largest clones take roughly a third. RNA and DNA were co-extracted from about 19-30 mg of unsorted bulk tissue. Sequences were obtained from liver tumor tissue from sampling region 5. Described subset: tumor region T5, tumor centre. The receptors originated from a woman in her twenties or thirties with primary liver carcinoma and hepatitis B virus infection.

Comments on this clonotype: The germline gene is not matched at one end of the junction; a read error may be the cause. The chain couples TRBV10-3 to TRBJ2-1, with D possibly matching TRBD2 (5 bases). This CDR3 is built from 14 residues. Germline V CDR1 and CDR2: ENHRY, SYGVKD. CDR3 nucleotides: TGTCACATCAGTCCCACGGCGACCCGGGATGAGCAGCTCTTC. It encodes CHISPTATRDEQLF.

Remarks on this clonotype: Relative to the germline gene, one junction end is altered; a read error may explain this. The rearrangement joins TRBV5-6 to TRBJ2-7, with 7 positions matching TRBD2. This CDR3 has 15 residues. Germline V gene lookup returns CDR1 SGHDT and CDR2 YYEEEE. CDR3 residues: CVSSFRTRSTYEQYF. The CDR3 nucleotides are TGTGTCAGCAGCTTCCGGACTAGGAGCACCTACGAGCAGTACTTC. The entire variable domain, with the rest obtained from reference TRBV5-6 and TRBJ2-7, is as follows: DAGVTQSPTHLIKTRGQQVTLRCSPKSGHDTVSWYQQALGQGPQFIFQYYEEEERQRGNFPDRFSGHQFPNYSSELNVNALLLGDSALYLCVSSFRTRSTYEQYFGPGTRLTVT.

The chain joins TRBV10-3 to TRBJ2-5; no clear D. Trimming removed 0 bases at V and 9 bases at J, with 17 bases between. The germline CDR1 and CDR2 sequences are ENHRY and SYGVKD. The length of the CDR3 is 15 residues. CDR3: CAISESATRREAQYF. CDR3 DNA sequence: TGTGCCATCAGTGAGTCGGCTACCAGACGTGAGGCCCAGTACTTC.

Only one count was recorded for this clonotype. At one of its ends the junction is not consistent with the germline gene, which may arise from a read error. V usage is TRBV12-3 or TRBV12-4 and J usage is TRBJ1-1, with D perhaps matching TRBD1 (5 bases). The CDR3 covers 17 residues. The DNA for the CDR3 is TGTGCCGGCAGTTCATGGCAGGGTCGATTGGGGAACACTGAAGCTTTCTTT. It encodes CAGSSWQGRLGNTEAFF.

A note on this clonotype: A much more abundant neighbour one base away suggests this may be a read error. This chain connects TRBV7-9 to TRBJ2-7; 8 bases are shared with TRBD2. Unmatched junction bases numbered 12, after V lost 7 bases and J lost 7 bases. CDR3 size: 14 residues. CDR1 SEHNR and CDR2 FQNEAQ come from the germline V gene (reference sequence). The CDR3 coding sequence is TGTGCCAGCACCCCATCGACTAGCGTAGGGGAGCAGTACTTC. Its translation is CASTPSTSVGEQYF.

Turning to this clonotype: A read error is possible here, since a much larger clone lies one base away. The CDR3 loop is CSAMTSGTGTPYKLYF. For the CDR3, the DNA is TGCAGCGCTATGACATCTGGGACCGGCACTCCCTACAAGCTGTACTTC. The rearrangement joins TRBV29-1 to TRBJ2-7; D possibly matches TRBD1 or TRBD2 (5 bases each). Germline V gene sequence: CDR1 SQVTM, CDR2 ANQGSEA. V lost 7 bases to trimming and J lost 12 bases, with 34 bases between them. CDR3 length: 16 amino acids.

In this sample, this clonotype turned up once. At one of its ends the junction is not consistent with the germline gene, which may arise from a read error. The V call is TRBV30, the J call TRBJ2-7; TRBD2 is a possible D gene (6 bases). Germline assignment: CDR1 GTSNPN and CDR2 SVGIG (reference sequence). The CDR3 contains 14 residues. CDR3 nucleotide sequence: TGTGCCTGGATTAGGGCGGGGCCCCCCTACGAGCACTACTTC. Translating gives CAWIRAGPPYEHYF.

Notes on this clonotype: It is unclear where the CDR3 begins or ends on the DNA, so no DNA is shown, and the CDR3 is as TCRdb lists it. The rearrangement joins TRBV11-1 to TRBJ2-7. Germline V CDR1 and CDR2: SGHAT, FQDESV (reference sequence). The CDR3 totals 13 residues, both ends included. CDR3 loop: CAGSLGYLCERYF.

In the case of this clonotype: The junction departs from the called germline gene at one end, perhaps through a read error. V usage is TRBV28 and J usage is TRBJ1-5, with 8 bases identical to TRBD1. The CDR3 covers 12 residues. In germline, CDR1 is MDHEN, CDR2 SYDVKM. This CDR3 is CTSGVSGTGQRF. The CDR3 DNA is TGTACCAGCGGTGTCTCCGGGACAGGCCAGCGTTTT.

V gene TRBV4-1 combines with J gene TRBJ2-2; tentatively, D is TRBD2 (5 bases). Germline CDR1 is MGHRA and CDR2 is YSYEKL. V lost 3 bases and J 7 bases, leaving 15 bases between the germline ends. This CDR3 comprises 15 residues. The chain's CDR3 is CASSQVTGSDGELFF. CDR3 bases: TGCGCCAGCAGCCAGGTAACGGGGTCGGACGGGGAGCTGTTTTTT.

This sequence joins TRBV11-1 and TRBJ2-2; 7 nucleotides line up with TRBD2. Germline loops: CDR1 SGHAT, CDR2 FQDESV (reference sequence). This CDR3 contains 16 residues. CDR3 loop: CISSRVMAGVSGELFF. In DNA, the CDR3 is TGTATCAGCAGTAGGGTTATGGCGGGAGTGTCCGGGGAGCTGTTTTTT.

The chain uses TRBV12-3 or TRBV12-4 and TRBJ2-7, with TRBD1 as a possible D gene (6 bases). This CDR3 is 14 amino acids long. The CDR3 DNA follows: TGTACCAACAGTCCTCGGGACATTAACTACGAGCAGTACTTC. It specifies CTNSPRDINYEQYF.

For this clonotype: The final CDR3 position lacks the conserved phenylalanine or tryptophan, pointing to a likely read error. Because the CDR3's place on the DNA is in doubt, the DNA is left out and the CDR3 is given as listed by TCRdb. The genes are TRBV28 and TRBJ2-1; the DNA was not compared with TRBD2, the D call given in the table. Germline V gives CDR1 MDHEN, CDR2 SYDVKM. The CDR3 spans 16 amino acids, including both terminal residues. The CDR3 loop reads CASSPMSGPSYNEQSS.

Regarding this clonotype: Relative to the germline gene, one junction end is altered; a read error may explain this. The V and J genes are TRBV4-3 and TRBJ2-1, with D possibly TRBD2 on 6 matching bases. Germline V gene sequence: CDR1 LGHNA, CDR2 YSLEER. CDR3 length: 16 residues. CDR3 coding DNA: TGCGCCAACAGCCAAAATGCGGGAAGCTCCTATAATGAGCAGTTCTTC. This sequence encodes CANSQNAGSSYNEQFF.